The 21 T cell receptor beta chains in this list originate from one sample, sequenced in a study of cytomegalovirus exposure and HLA in healthy donors. Both 60 Vbeta primers and 13 Jbeta primers went into the PCR. Generated by immunoSEQ multiplex PCR, the TCRdb table keeps only in-frame clones and is missing some. The sample data list over 100,000 clones. Sequenced material: PBMCs. These receptors came from a man aged 25-40 years in good health and CMV-seronegative.

This rearrangement joins TRBV10-3 to TRBJ2-7; TRBD2 matches at 11 bases. V gave up 10 bases and J gave up 4 bases; unmatched junction bases: 9. Germline V gene data show CDR1 as ENHRY and CDR2 as SYGVKD. This CDR3 is built from 14 residues. The CDR3 nucleotides read TGTGCCACCACGTCCGGGACTAGCGGATACGAGCAGTACTTC. As protein: CATTSGTSGYEQYF.

The chain employs TRBV6-5 and TRBJ1-5; 8 bases agree with TRBD1. Germline V gives CDR1 MNHEY, CDR2 SVGAGI. CDR3 length equals 14 residues. J lost 4 bases, V lost 6 bases, and 5 bases had no gene match. DNA of the CDR3: TGTGCCAGCAGCCCCGACAGGGGAAATCAGCCCCAGCATTTT. Translated, it gives CASSPDRGNQPQHF.

The chain has TRBV4-3 and TRBJ2-3, with 10 positions matching TRBD2. V trimming: 3 bases; J trimming: 4 bases; junction bases outside the gene matches: 4. CDR3 size: 15 residues. Germline loops: CDR1 LGHNA, CDR2 YSLEER. Written as DNA, the CDR3 is TGCGCCAGCAGCCAGGGAGCGGGGGGGGCAGATACGCAGTATTTT. Encoded protein: CASSQGAGGADTQYF.

The chain combines TRBV19 with TRBJ1-2, with a tentative D call TRBD1 (6 bases). Trimming removed 10 bases at V and 7 bases at J, with 16 bases between. CDR1 is LNHDA, CDR2 SQIVND, per germline (reference sequence). This CDR3 region has 12 residues. Written as DNA, the CDR3 is TGTGCCACGACAGGAAACTATATTGGCTACACCTTC. This translates into CATTGNYIGYTF.

The chain uses TRBV4-1 and TRBJ2-1; 12 bases are a match to TRBD1. With 6 bases clipped from V and 8 bases from J, the junction kept 11 bases outside the gene matches. Per the germline V gene, CDR1 is MGHRA and CDR2 is YSYEKL. The CDR3 sequence is 16 residues long. The CDR3 nucleotides are TGCGCCAGCAGTTTGGGACAGGGGGCGCATTTCGATGAGCAGTTCTTC. It yields the protein CASSLGQGAHFDEQFF.

This chain joins TRBV4-1 and TRBJ2-3; 10 bases align to TRBD2. V lost 6 bases to trimming and J lost 1 base; unmatched junction nucleotides: 4. The germline gives CDR1 MGHRA, CDR2 YSYEKL. The CDR3 contains 15 residues. CDR3 DNA sequence: TGCGCCAGCAGATCCAGCGGGGGGGGCACAGATACGCAGTATTTT. Protein product: CASRSSGGGTDTQYF.

The CDR3 spells CAWTADREGSPLHF. The CDR3, as DNA: TGTGCCTGGACCGCGGACAGGGAGGGTTCACCCCTCCACTTT. The chain links TRBV30 to TRBJ1-6; 8 positions match TRBD1. This CDR3 comprises 14 residues. J gave up 9 bases and V 4 bases, and 8 bases lay outside the gene matches. Germline loops: CDR1 GTSNPN, CDR2 SVGIG (reference sequence).

The V and J genes are TRBV5-6 and TRBJ1-1; 9 bases agree with TRBD1. The V gene end was trimmed by 0 bases and the J gene end by 1 base; junction bases not matched to a gene: 7. CDR1 is SGHDT and CDR2 is YYEEEE in the germline V gene. CDR3 size: 17 residues. This CDR3 is CASSLGGTGLKNTEAFF. The CDR3 region has the DNA TGTGCCAGCAGCTTGGGGGGGACAGGGCTCAAGAACACTGAAGCTTTCTTT.

The chain uses TRBV5-1 and TRBJ1-3, with 7 bases aligning to TRBD1. Germline CDR1 and CDR2: SGHRS and YFSETQ. The ends lost 4 bases at V and 0 bases at J; junction bases unmatched: 7. The CDR3 loop spans 16 amino acids. The CDR3 sequence: CASSRGQANSGNTIYF. The CDR3 DNA sequence: TGCGCCAGCAGCAGAGGACAGGCTAACTCTGGAAACACCATATATTTT.

The chain carries TRBV19 and TRBJ2-7; 9 bases fit TRBD1. Trimming removed 6 bases from V and 3 bases from J; junction bases left unmatched: 12. CDR1 and CDR2 from the germline V gene are LNHDA and SQIVND (reference sequence). The length of the CDR3 is 16 residues. CDR3 in DNA: TGTGCCAGTAGCAAAGGGGGACAGGGCCCCCGCTACGAGCAGTACTTC. It translates to CASSKGGQGPRYEQYF.

The chain is built from TRBV28 and TRBJ2-7; the D gene is possibly TRBD1 (6 bases). The ends were cut back, 6 bases at V and 1 base at J, with 16 bases in the middle. CDR1 and CDR2 from the germline V gene are MDHEN and SYDVKM. This CDR3 is 15 amino acids long. This CDR3 is CASSYGQSYSYEQYF. CDR3 nucleotide sequence: TGTGCCAGCAGCTACGGACAGTCATATTCCTACGAGCAGTACTTC. The variable domain in full, completed from reference TRBV28 and TRBJ2-7, reads DVKVTQSSRYLVKRTGEKVFLECVQDMDHENMFWYRQDPGLGLRLIYFSYDVKMKEKGDIPEGYSVSREKKERFSLILESASTNQTSMYLCASSYGQSYSYEQYFGPGTRLTVT.

The genes are TRBV5-5 and TRBJ1-1; no clear D. The CDR3 is 15 residues long. Trimming pared 0 bases from V and 3 bases from J, leaving 12 bases between. Germline CDR1 and CDR2: SGHKS and YYEKEE (reference sequence). CDR3 protein: CASSLEQVLYTEAFF. CDR3 in DNA: TGTGCCAGCAGCTTGGAGCAGGTACTGTACACTGAAGCTTTCTTT.

The chain is built from TRBV28 and TRBJ1-2; 10 bases align to TRBD1. This CDR3 comprises 15 residues. The germline gives CDR1 MDHEN, CDR2 SYDVKM. Losses at the gene ends were 5 bases for V and 3 bases for J; bases not matched to a gene: 6. The DNA of the CDR3 is TGTGCCAGCAGTACGATGACAGGGGGCCACTATGGCTACACCTTC. Its protein product is CASSTMTGGHYGYTF.

V is TRBV18 and J is TRBJ2-7, with 9 bases fitting TRBD2. The CDR3 has 18 residues. V lost 0 bases, J lost 2 bases, and 11 bases stayed unmatched. Germline CDR1 reads KGHSH; CDR2 reads LQKENI. The CDR3 sequence is CASSPPQSSGGNPYEQYF. DNA for the CDR3: TGTGCCAGCTCACCACCGCAGAGCAGCGGGGGGAACCCCTACGAGCAGTACTTC.

The genes are TRBV5-6 and TRBJ2-2; D might be TRBD1 (5 bases). The CDR3 has 15 residues. V lost 3 bases, J lost 1 base, and 10 bases lay in between. Germline CDR1 reads SGHDT; CDR2 reads YYEEEE. The CDR3 protein is CASSSDSLNTGELFF. DNA of the CDR3: TGTGCCAGCAGCTCCGACAGCCTGAACACCGGGGAGCTGTTTTTT.

This rearrangement joins TRBV5-5 to TRBJ2-5; D is unresolved. V lost 4 bases, J lost 1 base, and 5 bases lay in between. Looked up from germline, CDR1 is SGHKS and CDR2 is YYEKEE (reference sequence). The CDR3 extends over 12 amino acids. The CDR3 nucleotides read TGTGCCAGCAGCCAATCCCAAGAGACCCAGTACTTC. Translated: CASSQSQETQYF.

The gene calls are TRBV5-4 and TRBJ2-3; 9 bases match TRBD2. The V and J ends lost 4 bases and 6 bases, in that order; junction bases with no gene match: 12. The CDR3 has 16 amino acids. From germline, CDR1 is SGHNT and CDR2 YYREEE (reference sequence). The CDR3 coding sequence is TGTGCCAGCAGCCCAACAGCTAGCGGGGTGTCGGATACGCAGTATTTT. Its protein product is CASSPTASGVSDTQYF.

V gene TRBV20-1 combines with J gene TRBJ2-1; D ambiguous. CDR3 length equals 9 residues. V was pared by 3 bases and J by 10 bases, with 4 bases between. Per germline, CDR1 DFQATT and CDR2 SNEGSKA (reference sequence). The CDR3 coding sequence is TGCAGTGCTAGGCTAGAGCAGTTCTTC. Protein sequence: CSARLEQFF.

CDR3 residues: CASNPGEGKGEQYF. The DNA for the CDR3 is TGCGCCAGCAACCCGGGAGAGGGAAAGGGCGAGCAGTACTTC. The chain recombines TRBV5-1 with TRBJ2-7; maybe TRBD2 (6 bases). With 6 bases removed from V and 6 bases from J, the gap between germline ends came to 19 bases. The CDR3 totals 14 residues. Per the germline V gene, CDR1 is SGHRS and CDR2 is YFSETQ.

The V call is TRBV5-4, the J call TRBJ1-2; 9 bases are shared with TRBD1. The CDR3 covers 16 residues. The V segment lost 0 bases and the J segment 2 bases; nucleotides outside the gene matches: 5. Germline CDR1 and CDR2: SGHNT and YYREEE (reference sequence). The DNA for the CDR3 is TGTGCCAGCAGCTTGGAACAGGGGGCCTCCAACTATGGCTACACCTTC. This gives the protein CASSLEQGASNYGYTF.

The rearrangement links TRBV5-4 to TRBJ2-2; 9 bases are shared with TRBD2. The germline V gene encodes CDR1 SGHNT and CDR2 YYREEE (reference sequence). This CDR3 is built from 16 residues. Trimming cost V 4 bases and J 1 base; bases outside gene matches: 5. CDR3 residues: CASSPAGGVNTGELFF. CDR3 in DNA: TGTGCCAGCAGCCCGGCGGGGGGGGTGAACACCGGGGAGCTGTTTTTT.